The 5 T cell receptor beta chains given below trace back to one sample, sequenced in a study of a mutant IDH1 vaccine in newly diagnosed glioma. Clones were read by immunoSEQ multiplex PCR, and TCRdb kept only the in-frame ones, dropping some. The sample contains 10,000 to 15,000 clones, roughly 79% of which appear only once. Their antigen targets remain unknown. Indicated time point: week 47, end of study. Doses comprised 300 ug of mutant IDH1 20-mer peptide each, plus topical imiquimod. The sample was PBMCs, taken from a glioma patient whose treatment included an IDH1 peptide vaccine. These receptors were taken from a middle-aged woman with glioma.

This clone was counted only a few times. This chain joins TRBV7-6 and TRBJ1-1, with a possible D match to TRBD1 (6 bases). Per the germline V gene, CDR1 is SGHVS and CDR2 is FNYEAQ. The CDR3 is 15 residues long. The V end was cut by 3 bases, the J end by 1 base, with 12 bases between. CDR3 loop: CASSFLRGENTEAFF. CDR3 sequence (DNA): TGTGCCAGCAGCTTTCTCAGGGGAGAGAACACTGAAGCTTTCTTT.

The gene calls are TRBV14 and TRBJ2-1; possibly TRBD1 for D (6 bases). The CDR3 runs to 14 residues. Germline lookup yields CDR1 SGHDN and CDR2 FVKESK. Trimming took 4 bases from V and 13 from J, leaving 20 bases between them. The CDR3 region has the DNA TGTGCCAGCAGCCGGGCAGGGGCGACCCTGTCCCAGTTCTTC. Its translation: CASSRAGATLSQFF.

The chain uses TRBV18 and TRBJ2-7; D ambiguous. Per germline, CDR1 KGHSH and CDR2 LQKENI. The CDR3 has 16 residues. V was clipped by 3 bases and J by 4 bases, with 19 bases between them. The CDR3 reads CASSPRQDRTRYEQYF. For the CDR3, the DNA is TGTGCCAGCTCACCTCGCCAGGACCGAACGAGGTACGAGCAGTACTTC.

This chain links TRBV5-4 with TRBJ2-4; 11 bases agree with TRBD2. Germline loops: CDR1 SGHNT, CDR2 YYREEE (reference sequence). CDR3 length equals 17 residues. Trimming cost V 0 bases and J 4 bases; bases outside gene matches: 6. CDR3 sequence: CASSLATSGRDKNIQYF. The CDR3 DNA reads as TGTGCCAGCAGCTTGGCCACTAGCGGGAGAGATAAAAACATTCAGTACTTC.

This clone was detected only a few times. The CDR3 DNA reads as TGTGCCAGCAGCCCTATTGGCACGGTGAACACTGAAGCTTTCTTT. Amino acids: CASSPIGTVNTEAFF. The J gene is TRBJ1-1, the V gene TRBV7-2; D is ambiguous. V lost 5 bases and J lost 0, with 13 bases in between. Germline CDR1 reads SGHTA; CDR2 reads FQGNSA. This CDR3 region has 15 residues. The full variable domain, in which reference TRBV7-2 and TRBJ1-1 provide the parts outside the CDR3, is GAGVSQSPSNKVTEKGKDVELRCDPISGHTALYWYRQSLGQGLEFLIYFQGNSAPDKSGLPSDRFSAERTGGSVSTLTIQRTQQEDSAVYLCASSPIGTVNTEAFFGQGTRLTVV.